The 15 T cell receptor beta chains reported below all come from one sample, sequenced in a study of patients and donors after allogeneic stem cell transplantation. TCRdb re-analysed the RT-PCR reads in MiXCR, keeping a single row per CDR3 protein. The table has about 230,000 distinct CDR3 sequences, 12% to 15% seen once; the top ten hold around 10%. The sequenced sample was blood, either unsorted or a sorted T cell fraction (not recorded which). The origin of the receptors is a human donor who was either an allogeneic HSCT recipient or a stem cell or donor lymphocyte infusion donor (not recorded which). It is not recorded whose cells these are; they may come from a transplant donor.

This clonotype was picked up many times. V and J are TRBV5-1 and TRBJ2-1; TRBD2 agrees at 8 bases. This CDR3 spans 15 amino acids. Trimming at V came to 5 bases and at J to 10 bases, leaving 14 bases not matched to a gene. In germline, CDR1 is SGHRS, CDR2 YFSETQ. The CDR3 DNA is TGCGCCAGCAGGGAACTTGATACTAGCGGCCAGGAGCAGTTCTTC. It is translated as CASRELDTSGQEQFF.

This clonotype was detected a few times. The J gene is TRBJ1-1, the V gene TRBV12-3 or TRBV12-4; unclear D gene. This CDR3 has 15 residues. V was pared by 5 bases and J by 0 bases, with 13 bases between. CDR3 sequence (DNA): TGTGCCAGCAGTGCCCGGGATCGCTTGAACACTGAAGCTTTCTTT. Translation gives CASSARDRLNTEAFF.

The table lists this clonotype with many counts. The rearrangement links TRBV20-1 to TRBJ1-2; a weak D match, TRBD1 (5 bases). Germline loops: CDR1 DFQATT, CDR2 SNEGSKA (reference sequence). The CDR3 is made up of 13 amino acids. The ends were cut back, 5 bases at V and 1 base at J, with 11 bases in the middle. The CDR3 sequence is CSARKTVNYGYTF. CDR3 DNA: TGCAGTGCTCGTAAGACAGTTAACTATGGCTACACCTTC.

The chain links TRBV20-1 to TRBJ2-1; 16 nucleotides align to TRBD2. Germline CDR1 and CDR2: DFQATT and SNEGSKA (reference sequence). The CDR3 is made up of 19 amino acids. V was clipped by 6 bases and J by 3 bases; unmatched bases: 14. The CDR3 region is CSASGAGTSGRAGYNEQFF. DNA for the CDR3: TGCAGTGCCAGTGGGGCCGGGACTAGCGGGAGGGCGGGCTACAATGAGCAGTTCTTC.

This clonotype was detected only a few times. The J gene is TRBJ2-7, the V gene TRBV18, with TRBD1 matching 9 bases. The CDR3 runs to 15 residues. The trim removed 6 bases at V and 0 bases at J, leaving 6 bases unmatched. Germline V gene data show CDR1 as KGHSH and CDR2 as LQKENI. The CDR3 DNA follows: TGTGCCAGCTCTCTCGGGACAGGGAGCTCCTACGAGCAGTACTTC. It encodes CASSLGTGSSYEQYF.

The genes are TRBV12-3 or TRBV12-4 and TRBJ1-5; D unclear. Trimming stripped 4 bases from V and 2 bases from J, with 12 bases between. This CDR3 comprises 15 residues. In DNA form, the CDR3 reads TGTGCCAGCAGTTCCGACTCTAGACGCAATCAGCCCCAGCATTTT. This gives the protein CASSSDSRRNQPQHF.

The CDR3, as DNA: TGTGCCAGTAGTCGGACCCAGGACAGGGGTGAAAAACTGTTTTTT. This codes for CASSRTQDRGEKLFF. The rearrangement links TRBV19 to TRBJ1-4; 9 bases are a match to TRBD1. CDR1 is LNHDA and CDR2 is SQIVND in the germline V gene (reference sequence). V trimming: 5 bases; J trimming: 7 bases; junction bases outside the gene matches: 8. The CDR3 loop spans 15 amino acids.

The genes are TRBV20-1 and TRBJ2-7; TRBD1 matches at 8 bases. Germline V gives CDR1 DFQATT, CDR2 SNEGSKA (reference sequence). This CDR3 contains 15 residues. Losses at the gene ends were 5 bases for V and 7 bases for J; bases not matched to a gene: 16. The CDR3 region has the DNA TGCAGTGCTCCCAGACAGGGGCGTTCCCCGCGAGAGCAGTACTTC. It codes for CSAPRQGRSPREQYF.

The table lists this clonotype with a few counts. This rearrangement joins TRBV29-1 to TRBJ1-2; a possible D gene is TRBD1 (6 bases). The V end was cut by 7 bases, the J end by 2 bases, with 11 bases between. Germline CDR1 SQVTM, CDR2 ANQGSEA. CDR3 length: 12 amino acids. The CDR3 here is CSGTVGNYGYTF. CDR3 sequence (DNA): TGCAGCGGGACAGTCGGCAACTATGGCTACACCTTC. Full variable domain (outside the CDR3, taken from reference TRBV29-1 and TRBJ1-2): SAVISQKPSRDICQRGTSLTIQCQVDSQVTMMFWYRQQPGQSLTLIATANQGSEATYESGFVIDKFPISRPNLTFSTLTVSNMSPEDSSIYLCSGTVGNYGYTFGSGTRLTVV.

This clonotype was counted at least ten times. The V gene is TRBV20-1, the J gene TRBJ2-1, with D possibly being TRBD1 (5 bases). This CDR3 comprises 12 residues. The V and J ends lost 3 bases and 6 bases respectively, with 9 bases between them. From germline, CDR1 is DFQATT and CDR2 SNEGSKA (reference sequence). CDR3 residues: CSASAQGNEQFF. In nucleotides, the CDR3 is TGCAGTGCTAGTGCTCAGGGCAATGAGCAGTTCTTC.

This clonotype occurred many times. The CDR3 protein is CATALAGGHNEQFF. In nucleotides, the CDR3 is TGTGCCACCGCACTAGCGGGGGGGCACAATGAGCAGTTCTTC. V is TRBV24-1 and J is TRBJ2-1; 13 bases align to TRBD2. The CDR3 covers 14 residues. Per germline, CDR1 KGHDR and CDR2 SFDVKD. The J segment lost 5 bases and the V segment lost 9 bases, leaving 3 bases of the junction unmatched.

This clonotype turned up a few times. V and J are TRBV6-2 or TRBV6-3 and TRBJ1-5, with D hard to call. The germline V and J ends were trimmed by 2 bases and 4 bases, with 9 bases remaining between them. The CDR3 is 14 residues long. The germline gives CDR1 MNHEY, CDR2 SVGEGT. CDR3 sequence reads: CASSYAAANQPQHF. CDR3 bases: TGTGCCAGCAGTTACGCGGCTGCTAATCAGCCCCAGCATTTT.

The CDR3 coding sequence is TGCGCCAGCAGCGTCACCACGAACACTGAAGCTTTCTTT. This gives the protein CASSVTTNTEAFF. The genes are TRBV5-1 and TRBJ1-1; D gene ambiguous. This CDR3 spans 13 amino acids. V lost 4 bases and J 1 base, leaving 8 bases between the germline ends. The germline V gene has CDR1 SGHRS and CDR2 YFSETQ.

This clonotype has only a few counts. The chain carries TRBV10-3 and TRBJ2-2, with 11 bases matching TRBD2. The CDR3 runs 16 residues. The junction had 6 bases not matched to a gene; V was cut back by 6 bases and J by 3 bases. CDR1 and CDR2 (germline): ENHRY, SYGVKD. The CDR3 DNA follows: TGTGCCATCAGCGCGACTAGCGGGGAGGACACCGGGGAGCTGTTTTTT. Amino acids: CAISATSGEDTGELFF.

There are many counts of this clonotype. The chain joins TRBV20-1 to TRBJ2-1, with D perhaps matching TRBD1 (6 bases). The V and J ends lost 6 bases and 2 bases respectively, with 14 bases between them. Germline values: CDR1 DFQATT, CDR2 SNEGSKA (reference sequence). The CDR3 is made up of 14 amino acids. The CDR3 sequence: CSARIGQTYNEQFF. As DNA, the CDR3 is TGCAGTGCACGAATCGGACAGACCTACAATGAGCAGTTCTTC.